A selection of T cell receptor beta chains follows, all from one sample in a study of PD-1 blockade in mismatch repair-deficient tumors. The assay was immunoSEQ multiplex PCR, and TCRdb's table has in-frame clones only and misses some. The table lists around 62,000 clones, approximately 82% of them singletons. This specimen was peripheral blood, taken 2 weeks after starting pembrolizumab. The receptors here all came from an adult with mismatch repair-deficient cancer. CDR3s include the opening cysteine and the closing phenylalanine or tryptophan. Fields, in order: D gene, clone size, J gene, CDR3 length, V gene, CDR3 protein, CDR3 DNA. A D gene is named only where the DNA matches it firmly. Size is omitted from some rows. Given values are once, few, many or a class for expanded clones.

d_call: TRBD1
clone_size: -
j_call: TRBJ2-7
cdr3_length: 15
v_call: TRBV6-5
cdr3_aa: CASSARGTRSYEQYF
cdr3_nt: TGTGCCAGCAGTGCCAGGGGGACAAGGTCCTACGAGCAGTACTTC

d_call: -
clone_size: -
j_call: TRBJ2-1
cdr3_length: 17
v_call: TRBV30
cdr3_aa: CAWSVMAGKSSYNEQFF
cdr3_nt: TGTGCCTGGAGTGTAATGGCGGGAAAGAGCTCCTACAATGAGCAGTTCTTC

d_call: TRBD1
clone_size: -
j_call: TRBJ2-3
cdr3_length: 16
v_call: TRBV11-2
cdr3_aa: CASSLLPGQITDTQYF
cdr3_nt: TGTGCCAGCAGCTTATTGCCGGGACAGATCACAGATACGCAGTATTTT

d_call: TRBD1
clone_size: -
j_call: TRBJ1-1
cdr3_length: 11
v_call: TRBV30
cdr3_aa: CASTGGTEAFF
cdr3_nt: TGTGCCTCTACAGGGGGTACTGAAGCTTTCTTT

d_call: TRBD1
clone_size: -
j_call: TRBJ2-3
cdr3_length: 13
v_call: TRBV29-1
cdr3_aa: CSVSTGPTDTQYF
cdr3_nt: TGCAGCGTTTCGACAGGGCCAACGGATACGCAGTATTTT

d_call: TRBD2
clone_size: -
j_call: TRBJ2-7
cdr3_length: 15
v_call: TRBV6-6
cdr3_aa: CASRDYDPAANEQYF
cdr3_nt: TGTGCCAGCCGGGACTACGACCCAGCGGCCAACGAGCAGTACTTC

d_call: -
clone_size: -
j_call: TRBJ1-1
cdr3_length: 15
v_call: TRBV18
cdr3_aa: CASSPGLLMNTEAFF
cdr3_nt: TGTGCCAGCTCCCCGGGACTCCTTATGAACACTGAAGCTTTCTTT

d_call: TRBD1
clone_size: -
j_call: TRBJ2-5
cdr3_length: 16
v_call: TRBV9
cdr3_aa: CASSPPGGTGVETQYF
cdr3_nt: TGTGCCAGCAGCCCCCCCGGGGGGACAGGGGTAGAGACCCAGTACTTC

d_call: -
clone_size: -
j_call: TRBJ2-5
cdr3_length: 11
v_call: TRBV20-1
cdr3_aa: CSALSGEAQYF
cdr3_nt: TGCAGTGCTCTCAGCGGAGAGGCCCAGTACTTC

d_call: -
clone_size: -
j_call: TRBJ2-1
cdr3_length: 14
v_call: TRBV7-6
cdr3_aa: CASSEWGLLNEQFF
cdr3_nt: TGTGCCAGCAGCGAATGGGGACTCCTAAATGAGCAGTTCTTC

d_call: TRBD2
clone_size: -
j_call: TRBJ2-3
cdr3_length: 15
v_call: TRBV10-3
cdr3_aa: CATGLGREATDTQYF
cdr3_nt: TGTGCCACGGGCTTGGGGCGGGAGGCTACAGATACGCAGTATTTT

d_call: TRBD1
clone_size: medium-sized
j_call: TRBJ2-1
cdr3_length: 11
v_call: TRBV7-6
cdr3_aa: CASSRGHEQFF
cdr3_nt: TGTGCCAGCAGCAGGGGGCATGAGCAGTTCTTC

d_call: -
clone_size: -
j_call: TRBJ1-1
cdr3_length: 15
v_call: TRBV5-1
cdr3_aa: CASSPRAASNTEAFF
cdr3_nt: TGCGCCAGCAGCCCCCGGGCGGCCTCCAACACTGAAGCTTTCTTT

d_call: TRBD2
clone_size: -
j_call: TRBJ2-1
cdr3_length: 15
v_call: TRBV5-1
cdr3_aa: CASELGTSGSGEQFF
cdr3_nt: TGCGCCAGTGAACTCGGGACTAGCGGGAGTGGTGAGCAGTTCTTC

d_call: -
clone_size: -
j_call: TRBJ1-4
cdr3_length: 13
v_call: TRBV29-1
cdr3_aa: CSVSVSGNEKLFF
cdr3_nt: TGCAGCGTTTCGGTCAGTGGCAATGAAAAACTGTTTTTT

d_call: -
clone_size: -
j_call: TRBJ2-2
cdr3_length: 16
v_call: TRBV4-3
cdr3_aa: CASSQVGGSNTGELFF
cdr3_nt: TGCGCCAGCAGCCAAGTTGGGGGATCGAACACCGGGGAGCTGTTTTTT

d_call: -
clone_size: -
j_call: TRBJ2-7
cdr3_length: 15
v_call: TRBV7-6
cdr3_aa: CASSLDGGAAYEQYF
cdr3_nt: TGTGCCAGCAGCTTAGACGGCGGCGCCGCCTACGAGCAGTACTTC

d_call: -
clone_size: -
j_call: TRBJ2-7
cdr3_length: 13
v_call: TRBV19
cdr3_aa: CASSISGQDEQYF
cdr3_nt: TGTGCCAGTAGTATCAGTGGTCAGGACGAGCAGTACTTC

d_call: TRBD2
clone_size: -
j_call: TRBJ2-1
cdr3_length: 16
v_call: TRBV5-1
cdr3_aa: CASSLFGTSGDNEQFF
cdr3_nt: TGCGCCAGCAGCCTTTTCGGGACTAGCGGTGACAATGAGCAGTTCTTC

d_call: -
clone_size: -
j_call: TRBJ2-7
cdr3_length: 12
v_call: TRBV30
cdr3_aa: CAWNRQNHEQYF
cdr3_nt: TGTGCCTGGAACCGACAGAACCACGAGCAGTACTTC

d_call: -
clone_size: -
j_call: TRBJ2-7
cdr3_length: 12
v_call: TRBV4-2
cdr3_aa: CASSQGSGEQYF
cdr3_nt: TGTGCCAGCAGCCAAGGAAGCGGCGAGCAGTACTTC

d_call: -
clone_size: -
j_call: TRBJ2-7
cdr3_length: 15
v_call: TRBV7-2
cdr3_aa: CASSLGYGVSNEQYF
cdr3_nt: TGTGCCAGCAGCTTAGGTTACGGCGTCTCTAACGAGCAGTACTTC

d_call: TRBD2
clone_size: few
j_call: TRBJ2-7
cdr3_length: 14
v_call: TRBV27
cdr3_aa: CASSATGGIDEQYF
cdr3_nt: TGTGCCAGCAGCGCCACGGGGGGTATCGACGAGCAGTACTTC

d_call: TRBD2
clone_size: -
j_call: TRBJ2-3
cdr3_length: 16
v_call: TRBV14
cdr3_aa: CASSQGSASGADTQYF
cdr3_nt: TGTGCCAGCAGCCAAGGTTCGGCTAGCGGGGCAGATACGCAGTATTTT

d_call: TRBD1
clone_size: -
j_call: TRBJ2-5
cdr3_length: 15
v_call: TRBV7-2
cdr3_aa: CASSRQGELQETQYF
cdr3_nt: TGTGCCAGCAGTCGACAGGGGGAACTCCAAGAGACCCAGTACTTC

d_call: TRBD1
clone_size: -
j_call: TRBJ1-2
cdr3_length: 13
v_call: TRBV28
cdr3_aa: CASLTTGFYGYTF
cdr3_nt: TGTGCCAGCCTAACGACAGGGTTCTATGGCTACACCTTC

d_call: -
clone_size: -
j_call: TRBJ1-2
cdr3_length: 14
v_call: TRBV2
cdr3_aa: CASSPHDPNYGYTF
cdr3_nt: TGTGCCAGCAGTCCCCACGACCCTAACTATGGCTACACCTTC

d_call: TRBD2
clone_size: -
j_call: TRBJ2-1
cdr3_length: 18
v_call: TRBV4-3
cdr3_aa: CASSQVGTSGISYNEQFF
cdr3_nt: TGCGCCAGCAGCCAAGTGGGGACTAGCGGGATTTCCTACAATGAGCAGTTCTTC

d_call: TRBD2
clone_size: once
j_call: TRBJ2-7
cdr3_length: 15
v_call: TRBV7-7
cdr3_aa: CASSLGTSGNYEQYF
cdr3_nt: TGTGCTAGCAGCTTAGGGACTAGCGGGAACTACGAGCAGTACTTC

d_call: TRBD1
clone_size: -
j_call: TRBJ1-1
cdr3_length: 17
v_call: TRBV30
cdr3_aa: CAWSMGVIGQGYTEAFF
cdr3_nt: TGTGCCTGGAGTATGGGAGTAATAGGACAGGGGTACACTGAAGCTTTCTTT

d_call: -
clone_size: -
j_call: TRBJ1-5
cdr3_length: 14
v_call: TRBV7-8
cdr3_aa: CASSFLGSNQPQHF
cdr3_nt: TGTGCCAGCAGCTTCCTGGGGAGCAATCAGCCCCAGCATTTT

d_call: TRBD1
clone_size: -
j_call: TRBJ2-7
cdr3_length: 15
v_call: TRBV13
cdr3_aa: CASSIKEQGPGEQYF
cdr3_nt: TGTGCCAGCAGCATAAAAGAACAGGGGCCGGGCGAGCAGTACTTC

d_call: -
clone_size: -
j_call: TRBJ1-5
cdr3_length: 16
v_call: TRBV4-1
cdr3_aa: CASSPEYGQSNQPQHF
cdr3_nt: TGCGCCAGCAGCCCAGAGTATGGGCAAAGCAATCAGCCCCAGCATTTT

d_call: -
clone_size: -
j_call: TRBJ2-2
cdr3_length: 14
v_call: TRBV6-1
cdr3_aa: CASRSGPNTGELFF
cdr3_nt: TGTGCCAGCAGATCGGGGCCGAACACCGGGGAGCTGTTTTTT

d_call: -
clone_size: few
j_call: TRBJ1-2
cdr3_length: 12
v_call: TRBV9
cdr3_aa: CASSGKTRGYTF
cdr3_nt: TGTGCCAGCAGCGGGAAGACGAGGGGCTACACCTTC

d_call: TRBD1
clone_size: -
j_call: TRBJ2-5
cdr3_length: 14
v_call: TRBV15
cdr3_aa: CATSTGGPFETQYF
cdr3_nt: TGTGCCACCAGCACAGGGGGTCCGTTTGAAACCCAGTACTTC

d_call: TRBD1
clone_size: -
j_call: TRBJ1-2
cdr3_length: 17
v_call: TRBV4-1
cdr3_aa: CASSQAYPTAGQVGYTF
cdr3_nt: TGCGCCAGCAGCCAAGCCTACCCCACCGCGGGACAGGTGGGCTACACCTTC

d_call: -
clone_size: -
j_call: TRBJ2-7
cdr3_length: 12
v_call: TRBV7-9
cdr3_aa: CASSREGYEQYF
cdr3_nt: TGTGCCAGCAGCCGAGAAGGGTACGAGCAGTACTTC

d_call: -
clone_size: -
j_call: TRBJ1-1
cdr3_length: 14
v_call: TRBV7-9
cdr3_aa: CASSLAVENTEAFF
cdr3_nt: TGTGCCAGCAGCTTAGCGGTCGAGAACACTGAAGCTTTCTTT

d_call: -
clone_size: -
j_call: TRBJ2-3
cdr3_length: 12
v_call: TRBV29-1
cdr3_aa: CSVVADRDTQYF
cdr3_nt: TGCAGCGTTGTCGCCGACCGAGATACGCAGTATTTT

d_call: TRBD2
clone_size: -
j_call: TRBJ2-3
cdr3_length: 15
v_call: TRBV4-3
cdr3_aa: CASSQDGRGLDTQYF
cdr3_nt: TGCGCCAGCAGCCAAGACGGGAGGGGTTTAGATACGCAGTATTTT

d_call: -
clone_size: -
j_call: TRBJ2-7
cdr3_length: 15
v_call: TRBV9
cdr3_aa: CASSVGPGSSYEQYF
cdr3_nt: TGTGCCAGCAGCGTAGGACCGGGAAGCTCCTACGAGCAGTACTTC

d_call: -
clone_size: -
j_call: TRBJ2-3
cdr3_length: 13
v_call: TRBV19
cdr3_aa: CASSPWTADTQYF
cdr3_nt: TGTGCCAGTAGTCCGTGGACAGCCGATACGCAGTATTTT

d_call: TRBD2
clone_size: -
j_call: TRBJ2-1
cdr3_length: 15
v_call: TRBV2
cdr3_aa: CASTTGLEGYNEQFF
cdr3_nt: TGTGCCAGCACCACGGGACTAGAGGGCTACAATGAGCAGTTCTTC

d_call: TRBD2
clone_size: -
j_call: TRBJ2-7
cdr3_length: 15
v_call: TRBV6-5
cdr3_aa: CASSYSGRGLDEQYF
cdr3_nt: TGTGCCAGCAGTTACTCGGGGAGGGGTCTGGACGAGCAGTACTTC

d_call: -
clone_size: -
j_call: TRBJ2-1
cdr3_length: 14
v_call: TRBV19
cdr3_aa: CASSPLSSYNEQFF
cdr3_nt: TGTGCCAGTAGTCCGTTGAGCTCCTACAATGAGCAGTTCTTC

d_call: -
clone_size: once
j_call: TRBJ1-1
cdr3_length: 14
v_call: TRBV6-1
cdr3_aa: CASSEGGQGSNAFF
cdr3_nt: TGTGCCAGCAGTGAAGGGGGGCAGGGTTCGAACGCTTTCTTT

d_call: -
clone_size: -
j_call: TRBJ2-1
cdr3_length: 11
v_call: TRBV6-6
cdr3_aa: CASSPSLEQFF
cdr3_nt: TGTGCCAGCAGCCCAAGTTTAGAGCAGTTCTTC

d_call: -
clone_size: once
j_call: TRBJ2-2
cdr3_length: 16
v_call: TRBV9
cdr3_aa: CASSVVAGANTGELFF
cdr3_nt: TGTGCCAGCAGCGTAGTGGCAGGGGCGAACACCGGGGAGCTGTTTTTT